One sample yielded the 5 T cell receptor beta chains listed below, sequenced in a study of blood T cell repertoires in COVID-19 (dated by TCRdb to 2020 to 2021). Libraries were constructed by the immunoSEQ multiplex PCR assay. Drawn from immuneACCESS, this table holds only the in-frame rearrangements with V and J called that TCRdb kept. Clones are partly lost; checked studies trace under half to an unresolved V gene and leave the rest unexplained. The sample table shows about 130,000 clones, and roughly 90% are seen once. About 3.5% of the sample goes to the ten largest clones. Sequenced: peripheral blood. The receptor set was obtained from a middle-aged man with active COVID-19.

V usage is TRBV2 and J usage is TRBJ2-1; the D gene is possibly TRBD1 (5 bases). Trimming took 6 bases from V and 3 from J, leaving 12 bases between them. CDR3 length equals 14 residues. The V gene's germline CDR1 is SNHLY and CDR2 FYNNEI. The CDR3 loop reads CASSRQRNYNEQFF. The CDR3 DNA follows: TGTGCCAGCAGCAGACAGAGAAACTACAATGAGCAGTTCTTC. The entire variable domain, with the rest obtained from reference TRBV2 and TRBJ2-1, is as follows: EPEVTQTPSHQVTQMGQEVILRCVPISNHLYFYWYRQILGQKVEFLVSFYNNEISEKSEIFDDQFSVERPDGSNFTLKIRSTKLEDSAMYFCASSRQRNYNEQFFGPGTRLTVL.

The rearrangement joins TRBV24-1 to TRBJ2-1, with a tentative D call TRBD2 (6 bases). V lost 2 bases and J 4 bases, leaving 14 bases between the germline ends. This CDR3 region has 16 residues. Germline V lookup: CDR1 KGHDR, CDR2 SFDVKD. This CDR3 is CATSDYGTGFYNEQFF. As DNA, the CDR3 is TGTGCCACCAGTGATTACGGGACTGGGTTTTACAATGAGCAGTTCTTC.

The chain couples TRBV29-1 to TRBJ1-2, with D perhaps matching TRBD1 (5 bases). The V gene lost 4 bases and the J gene lost 4 bases, with 10 bases spanning the gap. The CDR3 covers 12 residues. Looked up from germline, CDR1 is SQVTM and CDR2 is ANQGSEA. The CDR3 region has the DNA TGCAGCGTTGGGGGGGAGGTCTATGGCTACACCTTC. Translated: CSVGGEVYGYTF.

This chain uses TRBV24-1 with TRBJ2-3; TRBD2 is a possible D gene (5 bases). Germline V lookup: CDR1 KGHDR, CDR2 SFDVKD. CDR3 length: 15 residues. V was trimmed by 0 bases and J by 5 bases, leaving 11 bases between them. CDR3 region: CATSDLLRAGDTQYF. CDR3 coding DNA: TGTGCCACCAGTGATTTGTTGAGGGCTGGAGATACGCAGTATTTT.

The chain employs TRBV19 and TRBJ2-1; the match to TRBD1 covers 7 bases. There are 17 residues in the CDR3. Germline-derived CDR1 and CDR2 are LNHDA and SQIVND (reference sequence). Trimming at V came to 2 bases and at J to 5 bases, leaving 12 bases not matched to a gene. The CDR3 DNA reads as TGTGCCAGTAGTATAAGGGGGCTCGGGACAGATAACAATGAGCAGTTCTTC. Amino acids: CASSIRGLGTDNNEQFF.